One sample yielded the 29 T cell receptor beta chains listed below, sequenced in a study of cytomegalovirus exposure and HLA in healthy donors. It was with 60 Vbeta and 13 Jbeta primers that the PCR ran. Clones were sequenced by immunoSEQ multiplex PCR, and TCRdb holds only the in-frame ones, with some missing. The table records around 140,000 clones, around 90% of them present only once. Material for sequencing was PBMCs. These receptors were taken from a woman between 35 and 50 years old in good health and CMV-seronegative.

The gene calls are TRBV7-8 and TRBJ2-7; TRBD1 matches 7 bases. The germline gives CDR1 SGHVS, CDR2 FQNEAQ. V was clipped by 5 bases and J by 3 bases; unmatched bases: 4. This CDR3 comprises 13 residues. The chain's CDR3 is CASSGTVVYEQYF. The CDR3 region has the DNA TGTGCCAGCAGCGGGACAGTGGTCTACGAGCAGTACTTC. The variable domain in full, completed from reference TRBV7-8 and TRBJ2-7, reads GAGVSQSPRYKVAKRGQDVALRCDPISGHVSLFWYQQALGQGPEFLTYFQNEAQLDKSGLPSDRFFAERPEGSVSTLKIQRTQQEDSAVYLCASSGTVVYEQYFGPGTRLTVT.

This clone was observed a single time. The chain joins TRBV9 to TRBJ2-7; 7 bases agree with TRBD2. CDR1 is SGDLS and CDR2 is YYNGEE in the germline V gene. The V segment lost 3 bases and the J segment 3 bases; nucleotides outside the gene matches: 9. The CDR3 spans 15 residues. CDR3 sequence: CASSAGVASGYEQYF. In DNA form, the CDR3 reads TGTGCCAGCAGCGCCGGGGTGGCTAGCGGCTACGAGCAGTACTTC.

The J gene is TRBJ2-5, the V gene TRBV7-9; tentative D call: TRBD2 (7 bases). CDR1 and CDR2 from the germline V gene are SEHNR and FQNEAQ (reference sequence). The germline V and J ends were trimmed by 7 bases and 2 bases, with 23 bases remaining between them. This CDR3 is 17 amino acids long. CDR3 loop: CASIPWKGGRGQETQYF. DNA for the CDR3: TGTGCCAGCATTCCCTGGAAGGGGGGGCGAGGGCAAGAGACCCAGTACTTC.

The chain couples TRBV5-5 to TRBJ2-7; 9 positions agree with TRBD1. J lost 4 bases, V lost 1 base, and 3 bases had no gene match. CDR1 and CDR2 (germline): SGHKS, YYEKEE (reference sequence). The CDR3 runs to 14 residues. The CDR3 loop reads CASSLQGQGYEQYF. CDR3 bases: TGTGCCAGCAGCTTGCAGGGACAGGGTTACGAGCAGTACTTC.

J is TRBJ1-1 and V is TRBV7-9; maybe TRBD1 (5 bases). Trimming took 2 bases from V and 5 from J, leaving 9 bases between them. The CDR3 runs to 13 residues. Germline loops: CDR1 SEHNR, CDR2 FQNEAQ (reference sequence). CDR3 residues: CASSLLGGTEAFF. The CDR3 coding sequence is TGTGCCAGCAGCTTACTGGGGGGGACTGAAGCTTTCTTT.

This rearrangement joins TRBV11-3 to TRBJ1-1; D is unresolved. The germline V and J ends were trimmed by 3 bases and 1 base, with 12 bases remaining between them. The germline CDR1 and CDR2 sequences are SGHNT and YENEEA. The CDR3 has 15 amino acids. The CDR3 DNA reads TGTGCCAGCAGCTTCCCGCTTAGCGCGAACACTGAAGCTTTCTTT. Translation gives CASSFPLSANTEAFF.

The chain links TRBV19 to TRBJ1-5, with D maybe TRBD1 (6 bases). Trimming took off 6 bases at V and 1 base at J, with 16 bases between the two ends. Germline V gives CDR1 LNHDA, CDR2 SQIVND (reference sequence). The CDR3 sequence is 16 residues long. In DNA, the CDR3 is TGTGCCAGTAGGTCCCGGGGGGGCGGGAGCAATCAGCCCCAGCATTTT. Translating gives CASRSRGGGSNQPQHF. The variable domain in full, completed from reference TRBV19 and TRBJ1-5, reads DGGITQSPKYLFRKEGQNVTLSCEQNLNHDAMYWYRQDPGQGLRLIYYSQIVNDFQKGDIAEGYSVSREKKESFPLTVTSAQKNPTAFYLCASRSRGGGSNQPQHFGDGTRLSIL.

This chain uses TRBV13 with TRBJ2-7; TRBD2 might be the D (6 bases). From germline, CDR1 is PRHDT and CDR2 FYEKMQ (reference sequence). Trimming stripped 5 bases from V and 2 bases from J, with 10 bases between. This CDR3 region has 13 residues. CDR3 protein: CASSPRLAYEQYF. CDR3 DNA sequence: TGTGCCAGCAGCCCCAGACTAGCCTACGAGCAGTACTTC.

The chain recombines TRBV2 with TRBJ1-5, with 7 bases that match TRBD1. The junction had 9 bases not matched to a gene; V was cut back by 8 bases and J by 5 bases. Per the germline V gene, CDR1 is SNHLY and CDR2 is FYNNEI. This CDR3 region has 14 residues. The CDR3 DNA follows: TGTGCCAGCGCGGGACAGTGGAGGGATCAGCCCCAGCATTTT. It specifies CASAGQWRDQPQHF.

V gene TRBV27 combines with J gene TRBJ2-1; 15 nucleotides align to TRBD2. Trimming cost V 6 bases and J 9 bases; bases outside gene matches: 3. The CDR3 sequence is 14 residues long. Germline V lookup: CDR1 MNHEY, CDR2 SMNVEV (reference sequence). The CDR3 region has the DNA TGTGCCAGCAGCGGACTAGCGGGAGGGGGTGAGCAGTTCTTC. Its translation: CASSGLAGGGEQFF.

This clone was seen a single time. The junction and the germline gene differ at one end; a read error may be behind it. This chain uses TRBV7-7 with TRBJ2-5; D gene unclear. The CDR3 length is 14 residues. Germline V gene lookup returns CDR1 SSHAT and CDR2 FNYEAQ (reference sequence). For the CDR3, the DNA is TGTGCTAGCAGCTTATCGCAGGTCCAAGAGACCCAGTACTTC. Translated: CASSLSQVQETQYF.

The chain has TRBV5-8 and TRBJ2-3, with TRBD1 identical over 8 bases. The germline V gene encodes CDR1 SGHTS and CDR2 YDEGEE. The CDR3 is 18 amino acids. V dropped 4 bases and J dropped 3; count of bases not matched to a gene: 16. The CDR3 DNA reads TGTGCCAGCAGCAGGGGACAGGCGGCAACTTTATGGACAGATACGCAGTATTTT. It specifies CASSRGQAATLWTDTQYF.

This clone came up a few times. This chain links TRBV2 with TRBJ1-4; D is unresolved. The germline V and J ends were trimmed by 6 bases and 8 bases, with 7 bases remaining between them. CDR1 is SNHLY, CDR2 FYNNEI, per germline. The CDR3 loop spans 11 amino acids. The CDR3 DNA reads as TGTGCCAGCAGGGAGAACGAAAAACTGTTTTTT. It codes for CASRENEKLFF.

The CDR3 loop reads CASSLALGGSETQYF. CDR3 nucleotide sequence: TGTGCCAGCAGCTTGGCCTTAGGAGGGTCAGAGACCCAGTACTTC. The J gene is TRBJ2-5, the V gene TRBV5-4; possibly TRBD2 for D (6 bases). This CDR3 is 15 amino acids long. V gave up 0 bases and J gave up 4 bases, with 13 bases separating them. Per germline, CDR1 SGHNT and CDR2 YYREEE (reference sequence).

The rearrangement links TRBV9 to TRBJ2-3; D call uncertain. The CDR3 length is 16 residues. Germline values: CDR1 SGDLS, CDR2 YYNGEE. Trimming removed 4 bases from V and 2 bases from J, with 17 bases in between. CDR3 region: CASSPRSGTYTDTQYF. CDR3 coding DNA: TGTGCCAGCAGCCCTCGGAGTGGAACTTACACAGATACGCAGTATTTT.

This sequence joins TRBV5-4 and TRBJ2-1; tentatively, D is TRBD1 (6 bases). Per the germline V gene, CDR1 is SGHNT and CDR2 is YYREEE (reference sequence). The CDR3 runs to 14 residues. V was cut by 4 bases and J by 4 bases, with 12 bases left in between. The CDR3 loop is CASSRDTLYNEQFF. Here the CDR3 DNA reads TGTGCCAGCAGCCGGGACACCCTATACAATGAGCAGTTCTTC.

The gene calls are TRBV5-1 and TRBJ2-1, with D perhaps matching TRBD2 (6 bases). The germline V and J ends were trimmed by 4 bases and 2 bases, with 16 bases remaining between them. The germline gives CDR1 SGHRS, CDR2 YFSETQ. This CDR3 spans 16 amino acids. CDR3 sequence reads: CASSPLTGEAYNEQFF. Written as DNA, the CDR3 is TGCGCCAGCAGCCCCCTGACGGGAGAAGCCTACAATGAGCAGTTCTTC.

This sequence joins TRBV5-1 and TRBJ2-7; 10 bases are a match to TRBD2. Losses at the gene ends were 2 bases for V and 6 bases for J; bases not matched to a gene: 8. This CDR3 comprises 15 residues. CDR1 is SGHRS, CDR2 YFSETQ, per germline. The CDR3 DNA sequence: TGCGCCAGCAGCTTCGTCGGGACTAGCGTTGGCGAGCAGTACTTC. This gives the protein CASSFVGTSVGEQYF.

As DNA, the CDR3 is TGTGCCAGCAGCTCTTTGGGACAGCCAAACACTGAAGCTTTCTTT. Amino acids: CASSSLGQPNTEAFF. The chain joins TRBV11-3 to TRBJ1-1, with 7 bases matching TRBD1. CDR1 and CDR2 from the germline V gene are SGHNT and YENEEA. With 4 bases clipped from V and 2 bases from J, the junction kept 7 bases outside the gene matches. This CDR3 has 15 residues.

This rearrangement joins TRBV28 to TRBJ2-7, with D possibly TRBD1 on 5 matching bases. Germline CDR1 is MDHEN and CDR2 is SYDVKM. The CDR3 is 13 residues long. Trimming took off 3 bases at V and 6 bases at J, with 12 bases between the two ends. The CDR3 nucleotides read TGTGCCAGCAGTTTTGGGGCCTGGGTCGAGCAGTACTTC. Translated, it gives CASSFGAWVEQYF.

This chain joins TRBV7-6 and TRBJ2-7; D gene uncertain. Germline V CDR1 and CDR2: SGHVS, FNYEAQ. Trimming left V 5 bases short and J 7 bases short, with 15 bases between. CDR3 length: 13 residues. The CDR3 region has the DNA TGTGCCAGCAGCACAATAAGTGGCGGAGAGCAGTACTTC. Amino acid sequence: CASSTISGGEQYF.

The chain has TRBV11-2 and TRBJ2-5; possibly TRBD2 for D (5 bases). The CDR3 contains 13 residues. Germline V gives CDR1 SGHAT, CDR2 FQNNGV. Trimming shortened V by 8 bases and J by 0 bases, and 10 bases separated the two germline ends. CDR3 DNA: TGTGCCAGCCATTGGGAGAACCAAGAGACCCAGTACTTC. Translating gives CASHWENQETQYF.

As for this clone: One end of the junction is discordant with germline, which a read error may explain. The V and J genes are TRBV7-9 and TRBJ2-1; TRBD1 matches 8 bases. Germline CDR1 and CDR2: SEHNR and FQNEAQ (reference sequence). CDR3 length: 14 amino acids. The CDR3 DNA is TGTTCCAGCATCCGGGACAGGCGATTCAATGAGCAGTTCTTC. It yields the protein CSSIRDRRFNEQFF.

The V and J genes are TRBV6-5 and TRBJ2-7, with D unclear. The V end lost 2 bases, the J end lost 7 bases, and 12 bases lay between the germline ends. CDR3 length: 13 amino acids. Looked up from germline, CDR1 is MNHEY and CDR2 is SVGAGI. DNA of the CDR3: TGTGCCAGCAGTTACGTAGGCCCGAGGGAGCAGTACTTC. As protein: CASSYVGPREQYF.

The chain couples TRBV29-1 to TRBJ2-7; a weak D match, TRBD2 (5 bases). V was clipped by 6 bases and J by 5 bases, with 26 bases between them. Germline CDR1 reads SQVTM; CDR2 reads ANQGSEA. This CDR3 has 16 amino acids. CDR3 sequence (DNA): TGCAGCGTCCACACGGGGATTAACGGGCATCCCCACGAGCAGTACTTC. Amino acids: CSVHTGINGHPHEQYF.

The chain carries TRBV4-1 and TRBJ2-5, with D possibly being TRBD1 (5 bases). This CDR3 contains 13 residues. CDR1 and CDR2 (germline): MGHRA, YSYEKL. Trimming left V 4 bases short and J 4 bases short, with 10 bases between. The CDR3 nucleotides read TGCGCCAGCAGCCTAGCAGGGTTAGAGACCCAGTACTTC. Its translation is CASSLAGLETQYF.

The V and J genes are TRBV4-2 and TRBJ2-2, with D tentatively TRBD2 (5 bases). CDR3 size: 19 residues. The V end was cut by 2 bases, the J end by 0 bases, with 19 bases between. Germline CDR1 reads LGHNA; CDR2 reads YNFKEQ. The CDR3 DNA follows: TGTGCCAGCAGCCAAAATCTCATAGCGAGGACGACGAACACCGGGGAGCTGTTTTTT. Translated, it gives CASSQNLIARTTNTGELFF.

The chain uses TRBV7-9 and TRBJ2-1; 10 bases match TRBD2. Looked up from germline, CDR1 is SEHNR and CDR2 is FQNEAQ (reference sequence). V lost 10 bases, J lost 10 bases, and 16 bases stayed unmatched. This CDR3 is built from 15 residues. The DNA for the CDR3 is TGTGCCACCGCCTTGGGAGCGGGAGGGCCGCGGGAGCAGTTCTTC. Its translation is CATALGAGGPREQFF. Full variable domain (missing parts from reference TRBV7-9 and TRBJ2-1): DTGVSQNPRHKITKRGQNVTFRCDPISEHNRLYWYRQTLGQGPEFLTYFQNEAQLEKSRLLSDRFSAERPKGSFSTLEIQRTEQGDSAMYLCATALGAGGPREQFFGPGTRLTVL.

This rearrangement joins TRBV9 to TRBJ1-5; a possible D gene is TRBD1 (5 bases). V lost 3 bases and J 5 bases, leaving 12 bases between the germline ends. The CDR3 totals 14 residues. From germline, CDR1 is SGDLS and CDR2 YYNGEE. The CDR3 nucleotides are TGTGCCAGCAGCGCAGGGTCGGCGGATCAGCCCCAGCATTTT. Its translation: CASSAGSADQPQHF.